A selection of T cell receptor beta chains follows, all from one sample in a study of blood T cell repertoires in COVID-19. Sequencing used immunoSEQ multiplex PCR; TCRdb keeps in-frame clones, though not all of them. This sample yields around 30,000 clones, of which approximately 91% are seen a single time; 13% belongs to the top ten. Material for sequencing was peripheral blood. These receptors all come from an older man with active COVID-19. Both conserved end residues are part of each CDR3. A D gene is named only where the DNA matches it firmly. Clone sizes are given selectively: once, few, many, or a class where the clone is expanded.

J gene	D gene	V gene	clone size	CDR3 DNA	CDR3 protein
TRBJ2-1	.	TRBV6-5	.	TGTGCCAGCAGTAGGACTGAGAGCTCCTACAATGAGCAGTTCTTC	CASSRTESSYNEQFF
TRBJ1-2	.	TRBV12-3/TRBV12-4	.	TGTGCCAGCAGGCCAGCACAGGGCTACGGCTACACCTTC	CASRPAQGYGYTF
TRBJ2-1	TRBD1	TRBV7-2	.	TGTGCCAGCAGCCAGGACAGGGCCTACAATGAGCAGTTCTTC	CASSQDRAYNEQFF
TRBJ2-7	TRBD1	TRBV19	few	TGTGCCAGTAGTATCCCCGGGACAGGGCACGAGCAGTACTTC	CASSIPGTGHEQYF
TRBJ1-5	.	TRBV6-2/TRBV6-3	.	TGTGCCAGCAGTCGGCTCCGGGAGGATCAGCCCCAGCATTTT	CASSRLREDQPQHF
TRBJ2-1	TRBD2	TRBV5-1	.	TGCGCCAGCAGCCCAGGACTAGCGGGAGGACGAGAGCAGTTCTTC	CASSPGLAGGREQFF
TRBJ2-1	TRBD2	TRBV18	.	TGTGCCAGCTCACCACCGAGCGGGAGAGCCAATGAGCAGTTCTTC	CASSPPSGRANEQFF
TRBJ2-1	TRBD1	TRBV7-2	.	TGTGCCAGCAGCCCGGGACAGGGGATGGCAAATGAGCAGTTCTTC	CASSPGQGMANEQFF
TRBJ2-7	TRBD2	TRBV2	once	TGTGCCAGCAGTGATAGGCTAGCGGGAAGCGAGCAGTACTTC	CASSDRLAGSEQYF
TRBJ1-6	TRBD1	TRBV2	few	TGTGCCAGCACACAGGGGGCCGGTTCACCCCTCCACTTT	CASTQGAGSPLHF
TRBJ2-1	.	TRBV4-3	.	TGCGCCAGCAGCCTAGGGGTGGGCCCGGGGGATGAGCAGTTCTTC	CASSLGVGPGDEQFF
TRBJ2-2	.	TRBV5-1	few	TGCGCCAGCAGCCTCAGGGTAGGGACCGGGGAGCTGTTTTTT	CASSLRVGTGELFF
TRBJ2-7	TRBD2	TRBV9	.	TGTGCCAGCAGCCCCGGGGGGGGTGGTCATACCTACGAGCAGTACTTC	CASSPGGGGHTYEQYF
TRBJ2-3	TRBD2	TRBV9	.	TGTGCCAGCAGCGTAGGGGGCAGCGGGAGGACAGATACGCAGTATTTT	CASSVGGSGRTDTQYF
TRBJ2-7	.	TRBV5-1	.	TGCGCCAGCAGCGTGACTAGCTACGAGCAGTACTTC	CASSVTSYEQYF
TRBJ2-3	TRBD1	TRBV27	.	TGTGCCAGCAGTCGCGGGACAGGAAGCACAGATACGCAGTATTTT	CASSRGTGSTDTQYF
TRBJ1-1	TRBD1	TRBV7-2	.	TGTGCCAGCACCGATACAGGGGGCGCATTTAAAGCTTTCTTT	CASTDTGGAFKAFF
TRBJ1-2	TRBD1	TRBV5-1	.	TGCGCCAGCGGGGACAGGGGAGGATCGGATGGCTACACCTTC	CASGDRGGSDGYTF
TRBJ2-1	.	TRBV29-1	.	TGCAGCGGAGAGACAGGGACTTACAATGAGCAGTTCTTC	CSGETGTYNEQFF
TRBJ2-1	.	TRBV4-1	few	TGCGCCAGCAGCCAAGACGGAACAGCACTTGGCCCCGGGCAGTTCTTC	CASSQDGTALGPGQFF
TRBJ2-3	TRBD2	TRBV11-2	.	TGTGCCAGCAGCTTAGAAGTAGCGGGGCAGCAGTATTTT	CASSLEVAGQQYF
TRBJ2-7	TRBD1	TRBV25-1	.	TGTGCCAGCAACTCCGAGACAGGGGCCTACGAGCAGTACTTC	CASNSETGAYEQYF
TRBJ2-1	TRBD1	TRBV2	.	TGTGCCAGCGGAAACAGGGGTACTAACAATGAGCAGTTCTTC	CASGNRGTNNEQFF
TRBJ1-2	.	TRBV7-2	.	TGTGCCAGCAGTCAGGGCGGGGGGGCCTATGGCTACACCTTC	CASSQGGGAYGYTF
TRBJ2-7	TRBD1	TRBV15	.	TGTGCCACCAGCAGACCCAGGGCAGGGGGATCCTACGAGCAGTACTTC	CATSRPRAGGSYEQYF
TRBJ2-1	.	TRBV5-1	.	TGCGCCAGCAGCTTATCTGAGGAGGGTGAGCAGTTCTTC	CASSLSEEGEQFF
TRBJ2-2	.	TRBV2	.	TGTGCCAGCAGTGGGCAGGGACACGGGGAGCTGTTTTTT	CASSGQGHGELFF
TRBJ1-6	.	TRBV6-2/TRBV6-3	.	TGTGCCAGCAGTTTTACGGGGAATTCACCCCTCCACTTT	CASSFTGNSPLHF
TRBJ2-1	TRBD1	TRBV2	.	TGTGCCAGCAGTGTCGGACAGGCTTACAATGAGCAGTTCTTC	CASSVGQAYNEQFF
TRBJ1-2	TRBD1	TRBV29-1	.	TGCAGCGCGGGAGATTCGACAGGGAGCCTTAACTATGGCTACACCTTC	CSAGDSTGSLNYGYTF
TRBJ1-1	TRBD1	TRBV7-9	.	TGTGCCAGCAGCTTACCCTACTTTCAGCAGGGGGCGGACACTGAAGCTTTCTTT	CASSLPYFQQGADTEAFF